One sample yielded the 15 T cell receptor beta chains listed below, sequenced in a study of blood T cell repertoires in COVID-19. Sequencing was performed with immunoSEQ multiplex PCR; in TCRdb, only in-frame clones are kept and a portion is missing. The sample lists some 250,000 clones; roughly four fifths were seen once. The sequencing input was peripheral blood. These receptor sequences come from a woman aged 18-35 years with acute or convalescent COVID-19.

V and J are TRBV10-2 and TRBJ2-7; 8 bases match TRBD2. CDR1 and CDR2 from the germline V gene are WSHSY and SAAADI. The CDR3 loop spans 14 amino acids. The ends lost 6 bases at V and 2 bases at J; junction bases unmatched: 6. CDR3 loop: CASSPPGLAYEQYF. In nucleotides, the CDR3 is TGCGCCAGCAGCCCGCCGGGACTAGCCTACGAGCAGTACTTC.

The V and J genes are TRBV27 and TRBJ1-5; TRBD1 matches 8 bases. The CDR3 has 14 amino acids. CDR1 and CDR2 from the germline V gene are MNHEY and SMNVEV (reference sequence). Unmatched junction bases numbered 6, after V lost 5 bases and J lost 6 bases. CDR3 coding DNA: TGTGCCAGCAGTGCATCAGGGGGCAGTCAGCCCCAGCATTTT. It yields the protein CASSASGGSQPQHF.

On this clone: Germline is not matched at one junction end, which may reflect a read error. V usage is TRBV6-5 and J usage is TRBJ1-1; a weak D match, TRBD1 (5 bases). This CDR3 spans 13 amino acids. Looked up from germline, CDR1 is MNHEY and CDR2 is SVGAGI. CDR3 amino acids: CASSYPGNSEAFF. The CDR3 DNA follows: TGTGCCAGCAGTTACCCAGGGAACTCTGAAGCTTTCTTT.

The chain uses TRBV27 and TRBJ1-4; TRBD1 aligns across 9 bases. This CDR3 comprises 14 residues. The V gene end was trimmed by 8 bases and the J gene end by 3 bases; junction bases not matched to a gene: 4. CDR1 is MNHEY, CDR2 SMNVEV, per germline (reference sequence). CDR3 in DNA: TGTGCCAGCGGGGACAGGGATTCTAATGAAAAACTGTTTTTT. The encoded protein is CASGDRDSNEKLFF.

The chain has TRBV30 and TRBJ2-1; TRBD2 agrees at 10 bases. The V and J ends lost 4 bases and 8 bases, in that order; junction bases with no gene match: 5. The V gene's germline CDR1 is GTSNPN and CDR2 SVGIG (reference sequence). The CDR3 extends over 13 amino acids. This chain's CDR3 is CAWTSGRRDEQFF. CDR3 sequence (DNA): TGTGCCTGGACTAGCGGGAGAAGGGATGAGCAGTTCTTC.

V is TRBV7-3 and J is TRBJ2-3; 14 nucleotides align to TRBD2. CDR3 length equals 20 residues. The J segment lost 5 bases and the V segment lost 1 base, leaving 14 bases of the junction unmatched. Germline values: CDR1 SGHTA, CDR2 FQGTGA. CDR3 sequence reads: CASSLIGGMGLAGDGDTQYF. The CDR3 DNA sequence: TGTGCCAGCAGCTTAATTGGTGGAATGGGACTAGCGGGAGACGGAGATACGCAGTATTTT.

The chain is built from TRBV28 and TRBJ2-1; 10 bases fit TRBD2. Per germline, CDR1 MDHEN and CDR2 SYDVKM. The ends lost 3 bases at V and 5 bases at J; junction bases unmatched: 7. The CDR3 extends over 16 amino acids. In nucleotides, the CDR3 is TGTGCCAGCAGTTTTTGGACTAGCGGATACGACAATGAGCAGTTCTTC. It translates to CASSFWTSGYDNEQFF.

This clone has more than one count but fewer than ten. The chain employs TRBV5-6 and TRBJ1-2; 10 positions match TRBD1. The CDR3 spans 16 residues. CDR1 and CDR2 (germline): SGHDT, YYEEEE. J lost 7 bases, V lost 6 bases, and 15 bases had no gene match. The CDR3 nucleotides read TGTGCCAGCACCGCGCCGTGGTTCGGGGACAGGGGTGGCTACACCTTC. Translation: CASTAPWFGDRGGYTF.

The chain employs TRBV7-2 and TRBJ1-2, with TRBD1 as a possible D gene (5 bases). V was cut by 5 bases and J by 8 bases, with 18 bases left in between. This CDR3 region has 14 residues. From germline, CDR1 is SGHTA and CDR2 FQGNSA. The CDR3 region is CASSPLGGGSGYTF. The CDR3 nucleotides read TGTGCCAGCAGCCCCCTGGGGGGTGGGTCGGGCTACACCTTC.

The CDR3 is CASSLGRSGGVETQYF. The CDR3 bases are TGTGCCAGCAGCTTAGGAAGGTCAGGGGGCGTCGAGACCCAGTACTTC. This chain connects TRBV11-2 to TRBJ2-5; 8 bases fit TRBD1. Germline CDR1 is SGHAT and CDR2 is FQNNGV. The trim removed 1 base at V and 5 bases at J, leaving 9 bases unmatched. The CDR3 consists of 16 residues.

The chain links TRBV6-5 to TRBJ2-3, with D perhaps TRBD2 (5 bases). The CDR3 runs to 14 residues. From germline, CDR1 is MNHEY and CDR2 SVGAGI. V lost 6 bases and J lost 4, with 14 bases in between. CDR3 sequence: CASRGLSKADTQYF. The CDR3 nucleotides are TGTGCCAGCAGAGGACTCAGTAAGGCAGATACGCAGTATTTT.

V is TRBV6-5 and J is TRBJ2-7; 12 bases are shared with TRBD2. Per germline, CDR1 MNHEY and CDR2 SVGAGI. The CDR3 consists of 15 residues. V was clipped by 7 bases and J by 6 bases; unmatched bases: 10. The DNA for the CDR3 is TGTGCCAGCACCCAAGGACTAGCGGGAAGGGGCGAGCAGTACTTC. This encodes CASTQGLAGRGEQYF.

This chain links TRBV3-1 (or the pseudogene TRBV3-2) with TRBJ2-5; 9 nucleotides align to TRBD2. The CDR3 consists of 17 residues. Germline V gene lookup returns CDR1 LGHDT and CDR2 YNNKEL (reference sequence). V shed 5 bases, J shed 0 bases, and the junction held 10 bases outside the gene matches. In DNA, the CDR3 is TGTGCCAGCAGCTCGATGAACCGACTAGCGGACCAAGAGACCCAGTACTTC. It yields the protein CASSSMNRLADQETQYF.

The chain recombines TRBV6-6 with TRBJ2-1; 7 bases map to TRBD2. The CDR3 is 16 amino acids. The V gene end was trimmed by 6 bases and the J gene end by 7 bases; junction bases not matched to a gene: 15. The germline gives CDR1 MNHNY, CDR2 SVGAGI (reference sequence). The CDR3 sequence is CASSGRREAQGNEQFF. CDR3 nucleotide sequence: TGTGCCAGCAGCGGACGACGGGAGGCCCAGGGTAATGAGCAGTTCTTC.

CDR3 DNA sequence: TGTGCCAGCAGCTATAGCGGGAAAAACACCGGGGAGCTGTTTTTT. Encoded protein: CASSYSGKNTGELFF. V usage is TRBV6-1 and J usage is TRBJ2-2; 8 positions match TRBD2. V dropped 6 bases and J dropped 2; count of bases not matched to a gene: 5. The CDR3 consists of 15 residues. Germline values: CDR1 MNHNS, CDR2 SASEGT.